This is a list of T cell receptor beta chains from one sample in a study of post-analysis software for immune sequencing data. TCRdb analysed the PCR reads with MiXCR anew, one entry per CDR3 protein. The sample records about 540,000 distinct CDR3 sequences, 30% to 40% being singletons. Sequenced sample: blood. The receptors were sampled from a girl under 18 with multiple sclerosis. Each CDR3 is given with its conserved first and last residue. The order of the fields is CDR3 length, J gene, clone size, D gene, V gene, CDR3 protein, CDR3 DNA. The D gene is left open where the match is weak. Expanded clones get a size class; other rows say once, few or many, or leave the size out.

13,TRBJ2-3,.,.,TRBV6-1,CASSERGRNTQYF,TGTGCCAGCAGTGAGCGGGGAAGGAATACGCAGTATTTT
13,TRBJ2-7,.,.,TRBV20-1,CSADTGTTYEQYF,TGCAGTGCTGATACCGGGACAACGTACGAGCAGTACTTC
15,TRBJ2-7,.,TRBD1,TRBV12-3/TRBV12-4,CASRPRQGIGYEQYF,TGTGCCAGCAGGCCCAGACAGGGGATCGGCTACGAGCAGTACTTC
15,TRBJ1-1,few,.,TRBV20-1,CSARVGEVGNTEAFF,TGCAGTGCTAGGGTCGGGGAGGTAGGAAACACTGAAGCTTTCTTT
11,TRBJ2-2,.,.,TRBV12-5,CSSGLTGELFF,TGTTCTAGTGGCCTTACCGGGGAGCTGTTTTTT
15,TRBJ2-7,.,TRBD1,TRBV19,CASSPTGQGVNEQYF,TGTGCCAGTAGTCCTACGGGACAGGGAGTCAACGAGCAGTACTTC
16,TRBJ2-5,.,.,TRBV11-2,CASSSGAGHLGETQYF,TGTGCCAGCAGCTCAGGGGCGGGACATCTGGGGGAGACCCAGTACTTC
15,TRBJ1-2,.,.,TRBV5-6,CASSLDGGGIYGYTF,TGTGCCAGCAGCTTGGATGGAGGGGGTATCTATGGCTACACCTTC
14,TRBJ1-2,.,.,TRBV10-3,CAIMGTGINYGYTF,TGTGCCATCATGGGAACGGGCATAAACTATGGCTACACCTTC
11,TRBJ1-1,.,.,TRBV10-3,CAISEGTEAFF,TGTGCCATCAGTGAAGGCACTGAAGCTTTCTTT
13,TRBJ2-1,few,.,TRBV20-1,CSAPTGLRNEQFF,TGCAGTGCGCCTACGGGACTTCGCAATGAGCAGTTCTTC
14,TRBJ2-7,.,TRBD2,TRBV3-1,CASSPGTSSYEQYF,TGTGCCAGCAGCCCCGGGACTAGCAGCTACGAGCAGTACTTC
11,TRBJ2-3,few,.,TRBV20-1,CRAEYTDTQYF,TGCAGGGCCGAGTACACAGATACGCAGTATTTT
17,TRBJ1-2,.,TRBD1,TRBV12-3/TRBV12-4,CASSLGTGAHSNYGYTF,TGTGCCAGCAGTTTAGGGACAGGGGCCCATTCTAACTATGGCTACACCTTC
14,TRBJ2-2,.,.,TRBV28,CASSLSDRTGELFF,TGTGCCAGCAGTTTATCGGACAGAACCGGGGAGCTGTTTTTT
14,TRBJ2-1,many,TRBD2,TRBV29-1,CSVDPSGGAVEQFF,TGCAGCGTTGACCCTAGCGGGGGGGCGGTTGAGCAGTTCTTC
15,TRBJ2-3,.,.,TRBV7-3,CASSLTGVRTDTQYF,TGTGCCAGCAGCTTAACGGGGGTTCGAACAGATACGCAGTATTTT
15,TRBJ2-3,.,TRBD1,TRBV12-3/TRBV12-4,CASRQTGGAGDTQYF,TGTGCCAGCAGGCAAACAGGGGGCGCGGGAGATACGCAGTATTTT
14,TRBJ1-2,.,.,TRBV10-3,CAIGTGTADYGYTF,TGTGCCATCGGGACCGGGACTGCCGATTATGGCTACACCTTC
15,TRBJ2-5,.,TRBD2,TRBV29-1,CSVEETGGDQETQYF,TGCAGCGTTGAAGAGACGGGGGGTGACCAAGAGACCCAGTACTTC
12,TRBJ2-7,.,.,TRBV6-2/TRBV6-3,CASSYTLYEQYF,TGTGCCAGCAGTTACACTTTGTACGAGCAGTACTTC
16,TRBJ2-7,.,.,TRBV6-5,CASSYVPQGIFNEQYF,TGTGCCAGCAGTTATGTCCCACAGGGCATCTTTAACGAGCAGTACTTC
14,TRBJ2-5,.,.,TRBV5-1,CASSLLDYSETQYF,TGCGCCAGCAGCTTGCTGGACTACAGTGAGACCCAGTACTTC
13,TRBJ1-1,few,TRBD1,TRBV12-3/TRBV12-4,CASSPGGGPEAFF,TGTGCCAGCAGTCCAGGGGGGGGACCTGAAGCTTTCTTT
16,TRBJ1-2,few,TRBD1,TRBV12-3/TRBV12-4,CASSLATGGVGYGYTF,TGTGCCAGCAGTTTGGCCACAGGGGGCGTCGGCTATGGCTACACCTTC
14,TRBJ2-7,.,TRBD2,TRBV29-1,CSVPTGGLVGEQYF,TGCAGCGTCCCCACCGGAGGACTAGTTGGCGAGCAGTACTTC
13,TRBJ1-2,.,TRBD1,TRBV20-1,CSASRTGSLGYTF,TGCAGTGCATCGAGGACAGGTTCTTTGGGCTACACCTTC
12,TRBJ2-1,.,.,TRBV10-3,CATRGVNNEQFF,TGTGCCACCAGGGGCGTAAACAATGAGCAGTTCTTC
15,TRBJ2-4,many,TRBD2,TRBV29-1,CSSLGGDQPNPVEYF,TGCAGCTCCCTGGGAGGGGACCAGCCAAACCCGGTGGAGTACTTC
12,TRBJ2-1,many,.,TRBV11-2,CASSLERNEQFF,TGTGCCAGCAGCTTGGAGCGAAATGAGCAGTTCTTC
16,TRBJ2-5,once,.,TRBV3-1,CASSQEGTGLDNEQYF,TGTGCCAGCAGCCAAGAAGGGACCGGACTGGACAATGAGCAGTACTTC
13,TRBJ1-2,.,TRBD1,TRBV5-1,CASSSGGGYGYTF,TGCGCCAGCAGTTCAGGGGGCGGATATGGCTACACCTTC
15,TRBJ2-5,.,TRBD2,TRBV5-1,CASSLDLAGGETQYF,TGCGCCAGCAGCTTGGATCTGGCGGGGGGGGAGACCCAGTACTTC
14,TRBJ1-4,.,.,TRBV12-3/TRBV12-4,CASSLDSSHGKLFF,TGTGCCAGCAGCCTAGACAGTTCCCATGGAAAACTGTTTTTT
13,TRBJ2-2,.,.,TRBV11-3,CASSFRGSGELFF,TGTGCCAGCAGCTTCCGGGGGAGCGGGGAGCTGTTTTTT
14,TRBJ2-7,few,TRBD1,TRBV5-5,CASSYGTGGREQYF,TGTGCCAGCAGCTACGGGACAGGGGGACGCGAGCAGTACTTC
16,TRBJ2-3,.,.,TRBV7-8,CASSSRLGGSADTQYF,TGTGCCAGCAGCTCTCGGCTTGGGGGTTCCGCAGATACGCAGTATTTT
13,TRBJ2-3,.,.,TRBV12-3/TRBV12-4,CASSLGSAFSQYF,TGTGCCAGCAGTTTAGGGTCGGCTTTTTCGCAGTATTTT
15,TRBJ2-1,.,TRBD1,TRBV4-1,CASSQEDRPNNEQFF,TGCGCCAGCAGCCAAGAGGACAGGCCTAACAATGAGCAGTTCTTC
14,TRBJ1-5,few,.,TRBV12-3/TRBV12-4,CASTPRGRNQPQHF,TGTGCCAGCACCCCTAGGGGAAGGAATCAGCCCCAGCATTTT
16,TRBJ1-5,.,TRBD1,TRBV5-5,CASILGTGMGNQPQHF,TGTGCCAGCATCCTAGGGACAGGAATGGGAAATCAGCCCCAGCATTTT
15,TRBJ1-2,.,TRBD1,TRBV18,CASSPGQGDSDGYTF,TGTGCCAGCTCACCGGGACAGGGCGATTCCGATGGCTACACCTTC